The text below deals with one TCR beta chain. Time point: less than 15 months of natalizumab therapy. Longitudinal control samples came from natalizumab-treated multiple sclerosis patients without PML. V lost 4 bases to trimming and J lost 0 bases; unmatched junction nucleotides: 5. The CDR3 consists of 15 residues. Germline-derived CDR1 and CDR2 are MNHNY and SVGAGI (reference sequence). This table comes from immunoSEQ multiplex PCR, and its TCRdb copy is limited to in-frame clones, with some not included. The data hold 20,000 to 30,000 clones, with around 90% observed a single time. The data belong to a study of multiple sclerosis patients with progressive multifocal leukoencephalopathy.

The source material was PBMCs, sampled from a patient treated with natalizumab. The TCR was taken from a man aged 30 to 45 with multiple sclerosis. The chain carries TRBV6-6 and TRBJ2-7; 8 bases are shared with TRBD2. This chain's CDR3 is CASSFTSGSSYEQYF. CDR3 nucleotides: TGTGCCAGCAGTTTCACTAGCGGAAGCTCCTACGAGCAGTACTTC.